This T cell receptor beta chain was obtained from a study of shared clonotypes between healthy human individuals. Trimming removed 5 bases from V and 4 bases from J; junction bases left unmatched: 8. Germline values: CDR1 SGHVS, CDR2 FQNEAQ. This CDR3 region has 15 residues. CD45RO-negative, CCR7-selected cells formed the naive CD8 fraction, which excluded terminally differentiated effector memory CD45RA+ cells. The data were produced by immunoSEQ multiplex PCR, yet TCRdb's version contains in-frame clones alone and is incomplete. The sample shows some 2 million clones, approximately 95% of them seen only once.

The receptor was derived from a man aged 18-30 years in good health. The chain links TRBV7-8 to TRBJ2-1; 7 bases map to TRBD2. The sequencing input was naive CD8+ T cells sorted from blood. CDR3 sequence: CASSTDGGSYNEQFF. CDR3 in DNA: TGTGCCAGCAGCACCGACGGGGGGAGTTACAATGAGCAGTTCTTC.